This TCR beta chain emerged from a study of neurological immune-mediated disorders. Whole-study findings and limits: CDR3 amino acid sequences found in expanded clones were never shared across subjects, suggesting private repertoires in all groups.

It was by 5'RACE with 10-nucleotide random UMIs that the cDNA was made. Every sequencing run produced over 190 million TCR-beta sequences that came from 15-18 subjects. TCRdb reprocessed the 5' RACE reads with MiXCR, giving one entry per CDR3 protein. The sample has tens of thousands of distinct CDR3 sequences, around 10% seen once. PBMCs stored at -80 C, numbering 2 million, were the origin of the unsorted libraries. CDR1 is DFQATT, CDR2 SNEGSKA, per germline (reference sequence). This CDR3 spans 15 amino acids. J gave up 7 bases and V 4 bases, and 11 bases lay outside the gene matches. The table lists this clonotype with many counts. No antigen is known for it.

The chain employs TRBV20-1 and TRBJ2-1; 9 nucleotides match TRBD2. The sequence came from a man in his forties or fifties in good health. Sequenced input: PBMCs. CDR3 in amino acids: CSATSGAGGRNEQFF. Written as DNA, the CDR3 is TGCAGTGCTACGAGCGGCGCGGGGGGGCGGAATGAGCAGTTCTTC.